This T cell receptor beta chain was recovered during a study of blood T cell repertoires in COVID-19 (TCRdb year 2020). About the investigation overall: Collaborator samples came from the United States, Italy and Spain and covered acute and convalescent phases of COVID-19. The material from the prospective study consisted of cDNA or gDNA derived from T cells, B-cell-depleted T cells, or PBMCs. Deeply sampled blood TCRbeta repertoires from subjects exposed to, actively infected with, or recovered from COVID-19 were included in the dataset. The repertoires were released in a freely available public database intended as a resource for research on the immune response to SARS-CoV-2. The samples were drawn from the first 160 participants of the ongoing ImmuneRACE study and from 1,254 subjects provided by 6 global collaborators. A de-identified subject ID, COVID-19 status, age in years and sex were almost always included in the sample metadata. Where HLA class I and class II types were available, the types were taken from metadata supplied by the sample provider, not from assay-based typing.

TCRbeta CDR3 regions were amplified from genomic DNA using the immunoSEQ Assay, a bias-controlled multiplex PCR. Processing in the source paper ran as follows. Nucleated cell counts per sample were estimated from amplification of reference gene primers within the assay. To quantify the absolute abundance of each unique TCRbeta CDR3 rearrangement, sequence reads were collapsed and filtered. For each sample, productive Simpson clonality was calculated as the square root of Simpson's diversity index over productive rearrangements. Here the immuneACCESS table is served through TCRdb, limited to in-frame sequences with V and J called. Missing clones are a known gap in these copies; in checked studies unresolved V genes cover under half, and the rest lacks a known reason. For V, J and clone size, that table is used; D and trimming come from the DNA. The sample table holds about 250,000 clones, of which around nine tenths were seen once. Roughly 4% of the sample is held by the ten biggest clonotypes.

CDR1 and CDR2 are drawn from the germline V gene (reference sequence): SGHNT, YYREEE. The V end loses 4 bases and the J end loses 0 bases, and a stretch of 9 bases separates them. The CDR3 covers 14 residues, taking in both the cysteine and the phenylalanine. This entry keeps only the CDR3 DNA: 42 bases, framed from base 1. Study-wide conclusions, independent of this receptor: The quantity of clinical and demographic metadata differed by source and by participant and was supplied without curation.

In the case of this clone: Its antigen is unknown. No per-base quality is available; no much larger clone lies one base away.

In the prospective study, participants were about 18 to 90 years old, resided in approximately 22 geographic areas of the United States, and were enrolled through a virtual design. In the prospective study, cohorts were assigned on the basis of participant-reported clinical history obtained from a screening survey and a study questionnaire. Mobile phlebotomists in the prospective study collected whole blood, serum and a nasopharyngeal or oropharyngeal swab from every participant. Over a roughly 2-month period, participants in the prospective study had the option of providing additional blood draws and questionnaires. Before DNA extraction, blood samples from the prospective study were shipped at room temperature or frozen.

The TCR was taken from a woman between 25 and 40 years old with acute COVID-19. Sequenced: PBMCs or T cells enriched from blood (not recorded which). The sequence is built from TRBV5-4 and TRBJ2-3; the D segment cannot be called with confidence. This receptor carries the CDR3 CASSGISSTDTQYF. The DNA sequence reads TGTGCCAGCAGCGGCATATCTAGCACAGATACGCAGTATTTT.